The present T cell receptor beta chain was sequenced within a study of PD-L1 blockade in urothelial cancer. Study-level background: Patients commenced intravenous atezolizumab, 1,200 mg every 3 weeks, in about 2014. After treatment start, blood was analyzed at 3 weeks (second dose) and at 6 weeks. Enrolled patients had been treated previously with 0 to 3 chemotherapy regimens.

This CDR3 has 15 residues. The V gene lost 5 bases and the J gene lost 2 bases, with 16 bases spanning the gap. Germline V CDR1 and CDR2: SGHAT, FQNNGV. Anywhere from 1 to 8 samples came from each patient, spanning pretreatment and on-treatment. TCRdb's table, derived via immunoSEQ multiplex PCR, lists solely in-frame clones and lacks some. The sample lists roughly 74,000 clones, about 90% occurring once. This TCR came from a woman in her 70s with urothelial cancer. Sequenced here: PBMCs, sampled around atezolizumab (anti-PD-L1) treatment. This rearrangement joins TRBV11-2 to TRBJ2-7; D might be TRBD1 (5 bases). This CDR3 is CASSLTWTRTYEQYF. CDR3 nucleotide sequence: TGTGCCAGCAGCCTTACGTGGACACGAACCTACGAGCAGTACTTC.